Sequencing of this TCR beta chain was carried out in a study of OX40 agonist ivuxolimab in advanced cancers. Study as a whole: The study enrolled dose-escalation patients with hepatocellular carcinoma, melanoma, renal cell or head and neck cancer. Study-level points and caveats: Expanded clones belonging to CD8+ T cells outnumbered, on average, those of CD4+. Which antigen the expanded peripheral T cells recognized is unknown.

V lost 0 bases and J lost 4; bases outside the gene matches: 2. This CDR3 comprises 14 residues. Germline lookup yields CDR1 SGHTA and CDR2 FQGNSA. Notes on this clone: Its antigen is not known.

Profiled with immunoSEQ multiplex PCR; TCRdb holds only in-frame clones, not every one. The sample records 65,000 to 80,000 clones, 85% to 95% being singletons. The receptor was isolated from an adult with an advanced solid tumor such as melanoma, head and neck, liver or kidney cancer. V usage is TRBV7-2 and J usage is TRBJ1-2; 7 bases match TRBD1. The source was CD4+ or CD8+ T cells sorted from blood, collected in a trial of the OX40 agonist ivuxolimab. In DNA, the CDR3 is TGTGCCAGCAGCTTAGCGAAGGGGGCCTATGGCTACACCTTC. It translates to CASSLAKGAYGYTF.